These 4 T cell receptor beta chains share one sample of origin, sequenced in a study of T-cell reconstitution after alpha-beta-depleted transplantation in children. It was with unique molecular identifiers that the TCRbeta library was prepared. TCRdb fed the PCR reads into MiXCR, producing one record per CDR3 protein. The data hold hundreds of thousands of distinct CDR3 sequences, with under 15% observed a single time. The sequenced sample was PBMCs, obtained before TCRalphabeta/CD19-depleted stem cell transplant. These receptors were taken from a girl aged 2 to 10 with congenital amegakaryocytic thrombocytopenia, due to receive a stem cell transplant.

Notes on this clonotype: A much larger clonotype is one base distant, so this may be a read error. The genes are TRBV12-3 or TRBV12-4 and TRBJ1-3; D remains unclear. The CDR3 is made up of 14 amino acids. Written as DNA, the CDR3 is TGTGCCAGCACGCCGACCGGGAATGGACACACCATATATTTT. It encodes CASTPTGNGHTIYF.

This clonotype occurred many times. V gene TRBV20-1 combines with J gene TRBJ2-3, with D possibly TRBD1 on 6 matching bases. V was shortened by 2 bases and J by 3 bases, with 15 bases between the two germline ends. The CDR3 sequence is 15 residues long. Germline-derived CDR1 and CDR2 are DFQATT and SNEGSKA (reference sequence). For the CDR3, the DNA is TGCAGTGCTAGACACGCATTTGGACAGACAGATACGCAGTATTTT. This encodes CSARHAFGQTDTQYF.

There are a few counts of this clonotype. The chain carries TRBV10-3 and TRBJ2-6; 7 positions match TRBD2. Trimming took 5 bases from V and 2 from J; bases not matched to a gene: 3. Germline V gives CDR1 ENHRY, CDR2 SYGVKD. CDR3 length equals 15 residues. Here the CDR3 DNA reads TGTGCCATCAGTTATGGGAGGGCTGGGGCCAACGTCCTGACTTTC. Translation gives CAISYGRAGANVLTF.

The table lists this clonotype with many counts. CDR3 in DNA: TGTGCCAGCTCACCCCCTGACAGCCTGGGTGAAGCTTTCTTT. Translated, it gives CASSPPDSLGEAFF. The chain combines TRBV18 with TRBJ1-1; tentatively, D is TRBD1 (5 bases). This CDR3 contains 14 residues. Germline V lookup: CDR1 KGHSH, CDR2 LQKENI. Trimming took 3 bases from V and 7 from J, leaving 15 bases between them.